A single sample gave rise to the 9 T cell receptor beta chains below, sequenced in a study of neurological immune-mediated disorders. TCRdb used MiXCR to reprocess the 5' RACE reads, holding one entry per CDR3 protein. This table holds tens of thousands of distinct CDR3 sequences, approximately 4.5% found once. The material sequenced was PBMCs. The receptors stem from a man younger than 30 in good health.

This clonotype came up many times. This chain uses TRBV4-3 with TRBJ2-7; D unresolved. V was shortened by 0 bases and J by 3 bases, with 12 bases between the two germline ends. Germline V gives CDR1 LGHNA, CDR2 YSLEER. CDR3 length: 15 residues. In DNA, the CDR3 is TGCGCCAGCAGCCAAGATCTTGGAGATCACTACGAGCAGTACTTC. Translated: CASSQDLGDHYEQYF.

This clonotype has a count of ten or more. The V gene is TRBV7-2, the J gene TRBJ1-3; D is ambiguous. CDR3 size: 15 residues. The V gene lost 1 base and the J gene lost 2 bases, with 9 bases spanning the gap. The germline CDR1 and CDR2 sequences are SGHTA and FQGNSA. The CDR3 nucleotides are TGTGCCAGCAGCTTAGAGGAGGGCCCTGGAAACACCATATATTTT. It translates to CASSLEEGPGNTIYF.

This clonotype occurred many times. The chain couples TRBV4-3 to TRBJ1-2; tentative D call: TRBD1 (5 bases). There are 14 residues in the CDR3. Germline V gene data show CDR1 as LGHNA and CDR2 as YSLEER. Deletions cut 3 bases from V and 8 bases from J, with 16 bases between. The CDR3: CASSQSRGFGGYTF. CDR3 nucleotides: TGCGCCAGCAGCCAGTCAAGGGGATTTGGAGGCTACACCTTC.

This clonotype was recorded many times. The chain links TRBV7-6 to TRBJ1-1; D ambiguous. The germline V and J ends were trimmed by 6 bases and 1 base, with 9 bases remaining between them. CDR3 length equals 13 residues. Germline V lookup: CDR1 SGHVS, CDR2 FNYEAQ. Here the CDR3 DNA reads TGTGCCAGCAGGGGGTATAAGAACACTGAAGCTTTCTTT. Its protein product is CASRGYKNTEAFF. The complete variable domain, with remaining parts taken from reference TRBV7-6 and TRBJ1-1, reads GAGVSQSPRYKVTKRGQDVALRCDPISGHVSLYWYRQALGQGPEFLTYFNYEAQQDKSGLPNDRFSAERPEGSISTLTIQRTEQRDSAMYRCASRGYKNTEAFFGQGTRLTVV.

This clonotype was counted ten times or more. This chain uses TRBV5-6 with TRBJ2-7, with unresolved D. Germline values: CDR1 SGHDT, CDR2 YYEEEE. Trimming removed 2 bases from V and 7 bases from J, with 13 bases in between. CDR3 length: 13 amino acids. The CDR3 coding sequence is TGTGCCAGCAGCTTTGGCCTGAGTAGGGAGCAGTACTTC. This translates into CASSFGLSREQYF.

Ten or more counts support this clonotype. This chain connects TRBV29-1 to TRBJ1-1; D uncertain. The germline gives CDR1 SQVTM, CDR2 ANQGSEA. The V and J ends lost 4 bases and 1 base respectively, with 7 bases between them. The CDR3 sequence is 12 residues long. The CDR3 reads CSVVPQNTEAFF. As DNA, the CDR3 is TGCAGCGTTGTCCCCCAGAACACTGAAGCTTTCTTT.

This clonotype was picked up many times. This chain links TRBV20-1 with TRBJ1-1; no firm D call. Trimming pared 5 bases from V and 0 bases from J, leaving 10 bases between. The CDR3 runs to 13 residues. Germline loops: CDR1 DFQATT, CDR2 SNEGSKA (reference sequence). CDR3 nucleotides: TGCAGTGCTCCGTCGACCCTGAACACTGAAGCTTTCTTT. Translated: CSAPSTLNTEAFF.

This clonotype came up many times. The genes are TRBV19 and TRBJ2-7; D perhaps matches TRBD1 (5 bases). CDR1 is LNHDA and CDR2 is SQIVND in the germline V gene (reference sequence). The CDR3 is 14 residues long. Trimming removed 7 bases at V and 1 base at J, with 14 bases between. CDR3 loop: CASKDQGTSYEQYF. The DNA of the CDR3 is TGTGCCAGTAAGGATCAGGGAACATCCTACGAGCAGTACTTC.

This clonotype was observed many times. J is TRBJ2-7 and V is TRBV7-9; TRBD2 is a possible D gene (6 bases). CDR1 is SEHNR and CDR2 is FQNEAQ in the germline V gene (reference sequence). This CDR3 has 12 amino acids. Trimming removed 2 bases at V and 6 bases at J, with 8 bases between. CDR3 coding DNA: TGTGCCAGCAGCTTACCCGGGGGCGAGCAGTACTTC. Its protein is CASSLPGGEQYF. Looking up the rest from reference TRBV7-9 and TRBJ2-7 gives the full variable domain: DTGVSQNPRHKITKRGQNVTFRCDPISEHNRLYWYRQTLGQGPEFLTYFQNEAQLEKSRLLSDRFSAERPKGSFSTLEIQRTEQGDSAMYLCASSLPGGEQYFGPGTRLTVT.